The present TCR beta chain was sequenced within a study of blood T cell repertoires in COVID-19. Assay used: immunoSEQ multiplex PCR; TCRdb lists only in-frame clones, some missing. This sample carries 250,000 or so clones, around 87% of them seen once, and the ten largest clones take 1.5%. The TCR sequence derives from a middle-aged woman who had recovered from COVID-19. The sequencing input was peripheral blood.

CDR3 in amino acids: CASSLTSGGYQETQYF. The CDR3 DNA is TGTGCCAGCAGCCTGACTAGCGGGGGGTACCAAGAGACCCAGTACTTC. The genes are TRBV5-4 and TRBJ2-5; 13 positions agree with TRBD2. The trim removed 4 bases at V and 0 bases at J, leaving 3 bases unmatched. Germline CDR1 and CDR2: SGHNT and YYREEE (reference sequence). There are 16 residues in the CDR3.